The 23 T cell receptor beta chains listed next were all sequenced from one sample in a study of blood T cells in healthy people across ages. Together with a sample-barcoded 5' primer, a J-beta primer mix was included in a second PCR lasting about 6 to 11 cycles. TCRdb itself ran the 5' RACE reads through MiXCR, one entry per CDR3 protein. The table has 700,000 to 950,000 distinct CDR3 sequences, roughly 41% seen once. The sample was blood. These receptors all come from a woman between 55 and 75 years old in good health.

The CDR3 region has the DNA TGTGCCATCAGTGAGTCGAGGGGGAGGTTGTCTGGGGCCAACGTCCTGACTTTC. This gives the protein CAISESRGRLSGANVLTF. The chain couples TRBV10-3 to TRBJ2-6; D possibly uses TRBD1 or TRBD2 (6 bases each). The germline V gene encodes CDR1 ENHRY and CDR2 SYGVKD. Between the trimmed V and J ends, which lost 0 bases and 1 base, there was a span of 13 bases. The CDR3 runs to 18 residues.

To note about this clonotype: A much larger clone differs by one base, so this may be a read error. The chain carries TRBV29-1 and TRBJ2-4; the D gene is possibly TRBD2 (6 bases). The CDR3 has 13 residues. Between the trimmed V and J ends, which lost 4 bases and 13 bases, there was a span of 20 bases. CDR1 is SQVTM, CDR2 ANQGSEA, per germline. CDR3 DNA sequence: TGCAGCGTTGTGGGGGGAGTCCACAATGAGCAGTACTTC. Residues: CSVVGGVHNEQYF.

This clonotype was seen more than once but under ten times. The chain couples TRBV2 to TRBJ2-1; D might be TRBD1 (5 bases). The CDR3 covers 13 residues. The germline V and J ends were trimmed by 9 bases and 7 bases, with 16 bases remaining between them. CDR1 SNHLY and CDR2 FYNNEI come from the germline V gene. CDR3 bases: TGTGCCAGTGAGAGAACGCAGGGAAATGAGCAGTTCTTC. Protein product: CASERTQGNEQFF.

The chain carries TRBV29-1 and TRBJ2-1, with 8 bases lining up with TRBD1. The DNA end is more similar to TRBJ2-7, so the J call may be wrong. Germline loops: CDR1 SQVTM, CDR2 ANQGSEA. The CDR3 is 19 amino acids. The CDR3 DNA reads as TGCAGCGTTGAAGTATTGTGGACAGGGATGATTACTTCCTACAATGAGCAGTACTTC. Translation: CSVEVLWTGMITSYNEQYF.

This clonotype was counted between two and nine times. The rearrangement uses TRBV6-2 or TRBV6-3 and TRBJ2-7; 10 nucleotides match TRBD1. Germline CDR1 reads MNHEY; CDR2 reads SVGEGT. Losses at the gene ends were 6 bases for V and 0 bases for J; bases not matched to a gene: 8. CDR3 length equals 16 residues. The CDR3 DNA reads TGTGCCAGCAGCTGGACAGGGGGTGTCCTCTCCTACGAGCAGTACTTC. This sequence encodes CASSWTGGVLSYEQYF.

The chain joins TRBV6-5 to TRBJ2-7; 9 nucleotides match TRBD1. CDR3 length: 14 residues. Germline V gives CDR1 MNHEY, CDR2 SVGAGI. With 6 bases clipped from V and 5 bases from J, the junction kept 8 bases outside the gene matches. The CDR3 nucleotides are TGTGCCAGCAGCCGGGACAGGGAATATCACGAGCAGTACTTC. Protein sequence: CASSRDREYHEQYF.

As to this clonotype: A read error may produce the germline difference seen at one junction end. The CDR3 region is CASWTALGIYGCTF. The CDR3 DNA sequence: TGTGCCAGCTGGACAGCTCTCGGAATCTATGGCTGCACCTTC. This chain connects TRBV28 to TRBJ1-2; a weak D match, TRBD1 (6 bases). CDR3 length: 14 amino acids. Germline loops: CDR1 MDHEN, CDR2 SYDVKM.

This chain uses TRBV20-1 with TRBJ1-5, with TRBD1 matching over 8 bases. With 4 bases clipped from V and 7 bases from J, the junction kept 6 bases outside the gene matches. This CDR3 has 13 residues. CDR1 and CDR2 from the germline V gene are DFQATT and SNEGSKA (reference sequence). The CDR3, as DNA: TGCAGTGCTACGACAGGGGCTCGGCAGCCCCAGCATTTT. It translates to CSATTGARQPQHF.

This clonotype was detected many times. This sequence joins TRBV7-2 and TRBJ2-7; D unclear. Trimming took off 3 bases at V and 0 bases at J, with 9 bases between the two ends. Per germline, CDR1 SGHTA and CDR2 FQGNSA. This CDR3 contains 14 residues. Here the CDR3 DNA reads TGTGCCAGCAGCTTCGCGAGGAGCTCCTACGAGCAGTACTTC. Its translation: CASSFARSSYEQYF.

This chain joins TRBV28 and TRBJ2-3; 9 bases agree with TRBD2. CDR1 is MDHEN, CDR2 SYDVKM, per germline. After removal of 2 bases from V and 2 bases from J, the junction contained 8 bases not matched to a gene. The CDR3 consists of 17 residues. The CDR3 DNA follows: TGTGCCAGCAGTTTAGCGGGAGGGGGCCCGTCCACAGATACGCAGTATTTT. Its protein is CASSLAGGGPSTDTQYF.

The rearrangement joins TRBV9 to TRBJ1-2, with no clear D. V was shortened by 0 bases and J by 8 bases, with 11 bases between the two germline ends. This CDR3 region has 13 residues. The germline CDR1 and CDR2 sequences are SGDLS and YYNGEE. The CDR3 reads CASSVGPEGGYTF. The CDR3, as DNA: TGTGCCAGCAGCGTAGGACCCGAGGGCGGCTACACCTTC. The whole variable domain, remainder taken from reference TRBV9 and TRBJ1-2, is DSGVTQTPKHLITATGQRVTLRCSPRSGDLSVYWYQQSLDQGLQFLIQYYNGEERAKGNILERFSAQQFPDLHSELNLSSLELGDSALYFCASSVGPEGGYTFGSGTRLTVV.

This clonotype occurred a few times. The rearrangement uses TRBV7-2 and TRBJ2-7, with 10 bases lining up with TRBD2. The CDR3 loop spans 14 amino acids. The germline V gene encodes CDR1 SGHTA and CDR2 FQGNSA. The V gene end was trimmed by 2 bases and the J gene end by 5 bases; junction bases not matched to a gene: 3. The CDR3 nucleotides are TGTGCCAGCAGCTTAACTAGCGGGAACCACGAGCAGTACTTC. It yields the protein CASSLTSGNHEQYF.

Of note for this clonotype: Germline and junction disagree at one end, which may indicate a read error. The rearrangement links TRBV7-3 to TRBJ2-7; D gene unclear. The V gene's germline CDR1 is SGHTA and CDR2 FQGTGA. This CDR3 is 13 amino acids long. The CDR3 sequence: CASSLMAGNEQYF. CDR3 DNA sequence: TGTGCTAGCAGCTTAATGGCCGGCAATGAGCAGTACTTC.

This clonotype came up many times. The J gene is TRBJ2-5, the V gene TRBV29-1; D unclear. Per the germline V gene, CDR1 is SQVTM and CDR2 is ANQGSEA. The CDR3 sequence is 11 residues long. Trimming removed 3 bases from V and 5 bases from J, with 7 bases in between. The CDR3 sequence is CSVDSSETQYF. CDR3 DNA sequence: TGCAGCGTTGATTCTTCTGAGACCCAGTACTTC.

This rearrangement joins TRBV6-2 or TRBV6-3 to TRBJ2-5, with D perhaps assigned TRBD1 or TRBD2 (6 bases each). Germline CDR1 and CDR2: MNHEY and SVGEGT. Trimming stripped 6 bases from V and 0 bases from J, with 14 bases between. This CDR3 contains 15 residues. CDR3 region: CASSMDSGYQETQYF. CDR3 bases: TGTGCCAGCAGCATGGACAGCGGGTACCAAGAGACCCAGTACTTC.

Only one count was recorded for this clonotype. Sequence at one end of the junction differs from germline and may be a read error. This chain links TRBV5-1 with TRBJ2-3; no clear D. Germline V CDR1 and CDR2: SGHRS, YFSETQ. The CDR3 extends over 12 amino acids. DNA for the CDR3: TGCGCCAGCAGCTTGAGCCAGGATACGCATTATTTT. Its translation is CASSLSQDTHYF.

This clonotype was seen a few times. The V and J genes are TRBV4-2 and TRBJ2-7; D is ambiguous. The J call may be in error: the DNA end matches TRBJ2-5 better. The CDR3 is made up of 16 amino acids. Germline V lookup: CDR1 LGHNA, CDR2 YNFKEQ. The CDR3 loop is CASSQDMSEYPETQYF. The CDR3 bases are TGTGCCAGCAGCCAAGATATGTCGGAATACCCCGAGACCCAGTACTTC.

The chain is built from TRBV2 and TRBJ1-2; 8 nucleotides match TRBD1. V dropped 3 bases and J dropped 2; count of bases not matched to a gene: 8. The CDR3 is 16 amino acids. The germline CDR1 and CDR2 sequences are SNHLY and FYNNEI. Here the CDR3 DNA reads TGTGCCAGCAGTGACAGGACAGGGATAGGGAACTATGGCTACACCTTC. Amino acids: CASSDRTGIGNYGYTF.

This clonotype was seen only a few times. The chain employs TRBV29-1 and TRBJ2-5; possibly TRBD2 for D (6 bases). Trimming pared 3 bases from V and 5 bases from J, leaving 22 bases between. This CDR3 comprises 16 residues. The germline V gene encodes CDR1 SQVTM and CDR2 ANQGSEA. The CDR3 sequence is CSVEVWGGPQSETQYF. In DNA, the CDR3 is TGCAGCGTTGAGGTCTGGGGAGGACCCCAATCGGAGACCCAGTACTTC.

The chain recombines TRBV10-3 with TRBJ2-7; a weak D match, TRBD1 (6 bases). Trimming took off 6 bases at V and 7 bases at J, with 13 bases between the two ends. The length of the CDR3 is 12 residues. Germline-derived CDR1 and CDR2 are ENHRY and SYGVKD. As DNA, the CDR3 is TGTGCCATCAGAACCTCAGGGGATGAGCAGTACTTC. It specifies CAIRTSGDEQYF.

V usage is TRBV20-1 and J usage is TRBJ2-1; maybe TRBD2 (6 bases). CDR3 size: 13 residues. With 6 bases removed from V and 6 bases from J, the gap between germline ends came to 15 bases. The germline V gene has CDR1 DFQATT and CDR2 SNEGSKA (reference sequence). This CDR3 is CSATVGGGNEQFF. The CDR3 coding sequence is TGCAGTGCCACCGTGGGGGGTGGCAATGAGCAGTTCTTC.

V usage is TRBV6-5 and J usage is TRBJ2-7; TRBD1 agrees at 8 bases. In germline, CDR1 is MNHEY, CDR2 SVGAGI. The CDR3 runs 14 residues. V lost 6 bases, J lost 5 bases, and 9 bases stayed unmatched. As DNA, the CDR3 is TGTGCCAGCAGCCGCTTCGGACAGGGACACGAGCAGTACTTC. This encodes CASSRFGQGHEQYF.

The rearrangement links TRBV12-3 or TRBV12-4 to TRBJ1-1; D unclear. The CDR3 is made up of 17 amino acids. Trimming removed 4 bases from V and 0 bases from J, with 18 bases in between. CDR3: CASSSVSEQFMNTEAFF. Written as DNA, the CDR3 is TGTGCCAGCAGTTCAGTTAGCGAGCAATTTATGAACACTGAAGCTTTCTTT.